The 21 T cell receptor beta chains below all came from one sample that was sequenced in a study of T-cell memory formation after mild COVID-19 (dated by TCRdb to the early 2020s). Receptors were amplified or captured by 5' RACE. Sequencing was carried out with an Illumina NovaSeq 6000. TCRdb trimmed the raw reads at Q25, called clones with MiXCR and kept productive beta chains. CDR3 protein sequences are deduplicated, and each keeps its most common genes and DNA. The sample table lists about 420,000 distinct CDR3 sequences, more than 20% of them with a count of one. Of the sample, about an eighth is held by the ten largest clones. Material: PBMCs or a T cell subset sorted from them (not recorded which). The receptor set was obtained from an adult woman who had mild COVID-19 (a few samples of this study predate the infection). The sample titles of this study are shuffled in the database, so cell type and time point are left out; the donor was told from shared clones.

The rearrangement uses TRBV12-3 or TRBV12-4 and TRBJ1-2; D perhaps matches TRBD1 (6 bases). CDR3 size: 14 residues. The ends were cut back, 1 base at V and 7 bases at J, with 13 bases in the middle. CDR3 DNA sequence: TGTGCCAGCAGTTTAGTCACAGGGTCCCTTGGCTACACCTTC. Its protein is CASSLVTGSLGYTF.

This chain uses TRBV27 with TRBJ1-1, with D perhaps TRBD1 (5 bases). V was pared by 5 bases and J by 9 bases, with 13 bases between. Germline V gene data show CDR1 as MNHEY and CDR2 as SMNVEV (reference sequence). The CDR3 has 12 residues. The CDR3: CASSASGTKAFF. CDR3 DNA sequence: TGTGCCAGCAGTGCGTCCGGGACGAAAGCTTTCTTT.

The V gene is TRBV5-1, the J gene TRBJ1-5, with 7 positions matching TRBD1. The CDR3 extends over 15 amino acids. The V segment lost 7 bases and the J segment 3 bases; nucleotides outside the gene matches: 10. Looked up from germline, CDR1 is SGHRS and CDR2 is YFSETQ. For the CDR3, the DNA is TGCGCCAGCTCGTACGGGGACAGAGACAATCAGCCCCAGCATTTT. Translation: CASSYGDRDNQPQHF.

This chain uses TRBV7-2 with TRBJ2-7, with 9 bases that match TRBD2. The CDR3 covers 18 residues. Trimming removed 0 bases from V and 0 bases from J; junction bases left unmatched: 9. CDR1 is SGHTA, CDR2 FQGNSA, per germline. CDR3 coding DNA: TGTGCCAGCAGCTTAGCGCTGTCTAGCGGGGTTAGCTCCTACGAGCAGTACTTC. Its translation is CASSLALSSGVSSYEQYF.

The rearrangement joins TRBV7-9 to TRBJ1-3; 9 nucleotides line up with TRBD1. Per the germline V gene, CDR1 is SEHNR and CDR2 is FQNEAQ (reference sequence). J gave up 0 bases and V 2 bases, and 11 bases lay outside the gene matches. The CDR3 contains 19 residues. The CDR3 sequence: CASSLPPGQGTGSGNTIYF. For the CDR3, the DNA is TGTGCCAGCAGCTTACCCCCGGGACAGGGTACAGGCTCTGGAAACACCATATATTTT.

In its sample, this clonotype was seen a few times. The gene calls are TRBV4-1 and TRBJ2-3, with TRBD2 matching over 12 bases. J lost 4 bases, V lost 6 bases, and 5 bases had no gene match. This CDR3 comprises 15 residues. Germline V lookup: CDR1 MGHRA, CDR2 YSYEKL. For the CDR3, the DNA is TGCGCCAGCAGTCCTAGCGGGGGGGCCTCAGATACGCAGTATTTT. It translates to CASSPSGGASDTQYF.

The chain links TRBV6-6 to TRBJ2-2; TRBD2 aligns across 10 bases. V lost 0 bases, J lost 8 bases, and 9 bases stayed unmatched. The length of the CDR3 is 17 residues. The V gene's germline CDR1 is MNHNY and CDR2 SVGAGI (reference sequence). This CDR3 is CASSYSPGLALGGELFF. CDR3 sequence (DNA): TGTGCCAGCAGTTACTCTCCGGGACTAGCGCTGGGAGGGGAGCTGTTTTTT.

The genes are TRBV7-9 and TRBJ2-4; the D call may be TRBD1 or TRBD2 (6 bases each). V was trimmed by 7 bases and J by 5 bases, leaving 18 bases between them. The germline V gene encodes CDR1 SEHNR and CDR2 FQNEAQ (reference sequence). The CDR3 length is 15 residues. The CDR3 sequence is CASNDFGGQENIQYF. The CDR3 coding sequence is TGTGCCAGCAACGACTTTGGGGGGCAGGAAAACATTCAGTACTTC.

The J gene is TRBJ1-6, the V gene TRBV4-1, with D tentatively TRBD1 (5 bases). The V gene's germline CDR1 is MGHRA and CDR2 YSYEKL. CDR3 length: 15 residues. Trimming stripped 0 bases from V and 5 bases from J, with 8 bases between. This chain's CDR3 is CASSQDQGNNSPLHF. As DNA, the CDR3 is TGCGCCAGCAGCCAAGATCAGGGAAATAATTCACCCCTCCACTTT.

This sequence joins TRBV7-9 and TRBJ1-4, with unresolved D. Germline V lookup: CDR1 SEHNR, CDR2 FQNEAQ (reference sequence). This CDR3 spans 18 amino acids. With 3 bases removed from V and 4 bases from J, the gap between germline ends came to 21 bases. DNA of the CDR3: TGTGCCAGCAGCTTTTTGCTTAATGGAGGTAGAAATAATGAAAAACTGTTTTTT. Protein product: CASSFLLNGGRNNEKLFF.

The chain couples TRBV29-1 to TRBJ2-7, with 13 bases that match TRBD2. The CDR3 runs 13 residues. The ends lost 6 bases at V and 12 bases at J; junction bases unmatched: 11. From germline, CDR1 is SQVTM and CDR2 ANQGSEA. The CDR3 spells CSVHGTSGNRPYF. CDR3 coding DNA: TGCAGCGTCCACGGGACTAGCGGGAACCGGCCGTACTTC.

V usage is TRBV5-6 and J usage is TRBJ2-5, with D hard to call. The CDR3 runs 12 residues. The V end lost 2 bases, the J end lost 7 bases, and 9 bases lay between the germline ends. CDR1 and CDR2 from the germline V gene are SGHDT and YYEEEE. The CDR3 DNA is TGTGCCAGCAGCTTCGAGCTAGGGACCCAGTACTTC. It translates to CASSFELGTQYF. Looking up the rest from reference TRBV5-6 and TRBJ2-5 gives the full variable domain: DAGVTQSPTHLIKTRGQQVTLRCSPKSGHDTVSWYQQALGQGPQFIFQYYEEEERQRGNFPDRFSGHQFPNYSSELNVNALLLGDSALYLCASSFELGTQYFGPGTRLLVL.

This clonotype was detected many times. Written as DNA, the CDR3 is TGCGCCAGCCTCCCAGTAGGAGGATCGGACGAGCAGTACTTC. Protein sequence: CASLPVGGSDEQYF. This chain links TRBV5-1 with TRBJ2-7; perhaps TRBD2 as D (5 bases). V was shortened by 7 bases and J by 5 bases, with 19 bases between the two germline ends. Germline-derived CDR1 and CDR2 are SGHRS and YFSETQ. The CDR3 length is 14 residues. The full variable domain, with the rest looked up from reference TRBV5-1 and TRBJ2-7, is KAGVTQTPRYLIKTRGQQVTLSCSPISGHRSVSWYQQTPGQGLQFLFEYFSETQRNKGNFPGRFSGRQFSNSRSEMNVSTLELGDSALYLCASLPVGGSDEQYFGPGTRLTVT.

The J gene is TRBJ2-1, the V gene TRBV20-1, with a weak D call TRBD2 (6 bases). The CDR3 totals 15 residues. Deletions cut 1 base from V and 2 bases from J, with 12 bases between. Germline CDR1 and CDR2: DFQATT and SNEGSKA (reference sequence). The CDR3 spells CSARGQAGPYNEQFF. CDR3 DNA: TGCAGTGCTAGAGGGCAAGCGGGCCCCTACAATGAGCAGTTCTTC.

The J gene is TRBJ2-3, the V gene TRBV12-3 or TRBV12-4, with D possibly TRBD1 on 6 matching bases. V was clipped by 5 bases and J by 3 bases, with 12 bases between them. The CDR3 is made up of 14 amino acids. In nucleotides, the CDR3 is TGTGCCAGCAGTCACCACAGGGAGACAGATACGCAGTATTTT. This sequence encodes CASSHHRETDTQYF.

This chain uses TRBV5-1 with TRBJ2-7, with 9 bases matching TRBD2. The length of the CDR3 is 15 residues. Germline V gene sequence: CDR1 SGHRS, CDR2 YFSETQ. V lost 4 bases to trimming and J lost 10 bases; unmatched junction nucleotides: 15. This chain's CDR3 is CASSNHMVAGAEQYF. The CDR3 region has the DNA TGCGCCAGCAGCAATCATATGGTAGCGGGGGCGGAACAGTACTTC.

In its sample, this clonotype was seen a few times. In DNA, the CDR3 is TGTGCCAGCAGCGCCGGGGGGGGTTGGAACACTGAAGCTTTCTTT. Encoded protein: CASSAGGGWNTEAFF. The rearrangement joins TRBV21-1 to TRBJ1-1. TRBV21-1 is a known pseudogene. CDR3 length: 15 amino acids.

The chain joins TRBV29-1 to TRBJ2-7; D gene unclear. Trimming stripped 0 bases from V and 6 bases from J, with 6 bases between. The CDR3 is 11 amino acids. CDR1 SQVTM and CDR2 ANQGSEA come from the germline V gene. The CDR3 loop is CSVEDSVEQYF. The CDR3 DNA follows: TGCAGCGTTGAAGACTCCGTCGAGCAGTACTTC.

The rearrangement joins TRBV5-1 to TRBJ2-5, with D unclear. CDR3 size: 14 residues. V was shortened by 2 bases and J by 5 bases, with 13 bases between the two germline ends. The germline gives CDR1 SGHRS, CDR2 YFSETQ. The CDR3 coding sequence is TGCGCCAGCAGCTTCAGCAGGCAAGCCGAGACCCAGTACTTC. It is translated as CASSFSRQAETQYF.

The rearrangement joins TRBV7-2 to TRBJ2-1; D gene uncertain. V lost 1 base and J lost 10, with 8 bases in between. Germline values: CDR1 SGHTA, CDR2 FQGNSA. The CDR3 has 12 residues. CDR3 loop: CASSLVPVEQFF. The CDR3 bases are TGTGCCAGCAGCTTAGTTCCAGTAGAGCAGTTCTTC.

The chain couples TRBV4-1 to TRBJ1-5; D is unclear. In germline, CDR1 is MGHRA, CDR2 YSYEKL. The CDR3 consists of 14 residues. Trimming cost V 0 bases and J 6 bases, with 9 bases left between them. The CDR3 DNA is TGCGCCAGCAGCCAAGAGCGGATGGCTCAGCCCCAGCATTTT. It is translated as CASSQERMAQPQHF.